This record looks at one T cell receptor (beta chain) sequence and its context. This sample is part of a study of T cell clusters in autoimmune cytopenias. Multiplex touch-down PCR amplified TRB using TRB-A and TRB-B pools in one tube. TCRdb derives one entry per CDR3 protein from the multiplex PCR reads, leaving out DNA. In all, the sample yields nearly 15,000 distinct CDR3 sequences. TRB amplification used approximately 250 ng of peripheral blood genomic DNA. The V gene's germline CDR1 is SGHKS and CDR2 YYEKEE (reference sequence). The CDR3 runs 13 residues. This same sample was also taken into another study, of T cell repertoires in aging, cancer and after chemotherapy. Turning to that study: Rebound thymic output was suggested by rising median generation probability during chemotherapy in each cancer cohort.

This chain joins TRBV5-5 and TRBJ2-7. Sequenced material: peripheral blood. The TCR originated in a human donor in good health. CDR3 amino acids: CAWSGAGVREQYF.